This is a list of T cell receptor beta chains from one sample in a study of T cells after yellow fever vaccination. TCRdb reprocessed the 5' RACE reads via MiXCR and lists one record per CDR3 protein. This sample carries more than 250,000 distinct CDR3 sequences, roughly 7% of them seen once, and the ten largest clones take roughly a sixth. The input for sequencing was PBMCs, taken more than 35 days after the first yellow fever vaccination. The receptors stem from a man between 18 and 29 years old who received the YFV17D yellow fever vaccine. The CDR3 runs from the conserved cysteine through the conserved F or W. The D gene is left open where the match is weak. Expanded clones are given a class, and other clones once, few, many or no size at all.

J gene	D gene	V gene	clone size	CDR3 DNA	CDR3 protein
TRBJ1-2	.	TRBV20-1	.	TGCAGTGCTAGACGGACGGAGTCTGGGGGCTACACCTTC	CSARRTESGGYTF
TRBJ2-7	.	TRBV6-5	few	TGTGCCAGCAGCCAACAGGGCTACGAGCAGTACTTC	CASSQQGYEQYF
TRBJ1-5	.	TRBV7-2	few	TGTGCCAGCAGCACGGACAGTGGTATAAGGCCCCAGCATTTT	CASSTDSGIRPQHF
TRBJ2-1	.	TRBV7-2	many	TGTGCCAGCAGCTCATGGTTCAATGAGCAGTTCTTC	CASSSWFNEQFF
TRBJ2-5	.	TRBV29-1	many	TGCAGCGTCCGGCAGGAGACCCAGTACTTC	CSVRQETQYF
TRBJ2-5	TRBD1	TRBV5-6	.	TGTGCCAGCAGCTTCAGGGACAGAAAAGAGACCCAGTACTTC	CASSFRDRKETQYF
TRBJ1-5	.	TRBV29-1	many	TGCAGCGTTCAGGGTGAAAATCAGCCCCAGCATTTT	CSVQGENQPQHF
TRBJ2-2	.	TRBV10-3	few	TGTGCCATCCTGCGGGACTGGGACACCGGGGAGCTGTTTTTT	CAILRDWDTGELFF
TRBJ1-1	.	TRBV20-1	few	TGCAGTGCGCTCCCCCCTCTACAGGGCGTAGTGGCTTTCTTT	CSALPPLQGVVAFF
TRBJ1-1	.	TRBV5-1	.	TGCGCCAGCAGCTTTCAGGGCCTGAACACTGAAGCTTTCTTT	CASSFQGLNTEAFF
TRBJ2-5	TRBD2	TRBV29-1	many	TGCAGCGTTGATATTGTCGGGGGGGCCCAAGAGACCCAGTACTTC	CSVDIVGGAQETQYF
TRBJ2-6	.	TRBV7-9	.	TGTGCCAGCAGCTTAGAGCCCTCTGGGGCCAACGTCCTGACTTTC	CASSLEPSGANVLTF
TRBJ1-5	.	TRBV10-3	.	TGTGCCATCAGTGGGGTCGGGGTAAATCAGCCCCAGCATTTT	CAISGVGVNQPQHF
TRBJ1-1	TRBD1	TRBV14	.	TGTGCCAGCAGCCAAACAGGGGTACGCGCTTTCTTT	CASSQTGVRAFF
TRBJ1-1	.	TRBV29-1	.	TGCAGCGTTGATAGGACCCTGAACACTGAAGCTTTCTTT	CSVDRTLNTEAFF